One and the same sample provided the 3 T cell receptor beta chains below, sequenced in a study of control samples from healthy donors and cancer patients. The repertoire was sequenced with immunoSEQ multiplex PCR; TCRdb's copy has only in-frame clones and lacks some. This sample has roughly 220,000 clones, with roughly 94% found just once. Specimen: blood. The receptors were sampled from a man aged 50 or older in good health.

The J gene is TRBJ1-5, the V gene TRBV18; 7 nucleotides agree with TRBD1. The ends lost 0 bases at V and 6 bases at J; junction bases unmatched: 8. The CDR3 covers 16 residues. Germline CDR1 is KGHSH and CDR2 is LQKENI. The CDR3 here is CASSPPPRGVGQPQHF. Here the CDR3 DNA reads TGTGCCAGCTCACCACCACCCAGGGGGGTTGGTCAGCCCCAGCATTTT.

V usage is TRBV18 and J usage is TRBJ1-6; D not certain. The CDR3 contains 14 residues. Trimming took off 3 bases at V and 7 bases at J, with 10 bases between the two ends. The germline CDR1 and CDR2 sequences are KGHSH and LQKENI. This CDR3 reads CASSPSIENSPLHF. The CDR3 DNA reads as TGTGCCAGCTCACCGTCGATAGAAAATTCACCCCTCCACTTT.

The CDR3 coding sequence is TGTGCCAGCAGCGACGCAATGGGCGGGTACGAGCAGTACTTC. Its translation is CASSDAMGGYEQYF. The chain joins TRBV7-2 to TRBJ2-7; D perhaps matches TRBD2 (5 bases). The CDR3 consists of 14 residues. V lost 5 bases and J lost 4, with 15 bases in between. Germline CDR1 and CDR2: SGHTA and FQGNSA.